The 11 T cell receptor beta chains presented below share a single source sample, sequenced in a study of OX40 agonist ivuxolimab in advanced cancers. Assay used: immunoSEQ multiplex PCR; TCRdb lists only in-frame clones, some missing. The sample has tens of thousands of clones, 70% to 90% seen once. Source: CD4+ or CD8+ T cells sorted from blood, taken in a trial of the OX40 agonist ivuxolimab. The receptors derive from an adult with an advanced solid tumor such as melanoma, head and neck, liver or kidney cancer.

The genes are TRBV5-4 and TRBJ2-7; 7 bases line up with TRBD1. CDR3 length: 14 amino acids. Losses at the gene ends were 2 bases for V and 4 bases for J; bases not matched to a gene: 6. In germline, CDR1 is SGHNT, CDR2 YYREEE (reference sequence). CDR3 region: CASSFTGAWYEQYF. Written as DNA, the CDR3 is TGTGCCAGCAGCTTCACAGGGGCCTGGTACGAGCAGTACTTC.

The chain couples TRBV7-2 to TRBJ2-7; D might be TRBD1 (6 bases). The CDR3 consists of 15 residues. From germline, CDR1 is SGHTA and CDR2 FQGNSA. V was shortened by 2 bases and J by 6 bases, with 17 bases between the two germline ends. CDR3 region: CASSLRGQTRSEQYF. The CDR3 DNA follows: TGTGCCAGCAGCTTAAGAGGACAGACAAGGAGCGAGCAGTACTTC. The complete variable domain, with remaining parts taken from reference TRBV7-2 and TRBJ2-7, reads GAGVSQSPSNKVTEKGKDVELRCDPISGHTALYWYRQSLGQGLEFLIYFQGNSAPDKSGLPSDRFSAERTGGSVSTLTIQRTQQEDSAVYLCASSLRGQTRSEQYFGPGTRLTVT.

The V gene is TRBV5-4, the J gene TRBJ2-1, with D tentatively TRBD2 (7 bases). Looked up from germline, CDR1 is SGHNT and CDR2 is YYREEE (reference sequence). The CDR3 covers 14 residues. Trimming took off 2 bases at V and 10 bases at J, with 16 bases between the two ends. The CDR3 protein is CASSFFGGAGEQFF. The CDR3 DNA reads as TGTGCCAGCAGCTTTTTTGGGGGGGCAGGGGAGCAGTTCTTC.

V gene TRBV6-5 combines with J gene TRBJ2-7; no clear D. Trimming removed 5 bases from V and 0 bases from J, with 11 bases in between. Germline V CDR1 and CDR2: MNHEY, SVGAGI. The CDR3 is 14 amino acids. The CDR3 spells CASSPFGPSYEQYF. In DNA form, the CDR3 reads TGTGCCAGCAGTCCCTTTGGGCCCTCCTACGAGCAGTACTTC.

DNA for the CDR3: TGTGCCAGCAGCTTAGGATATTACAGGGTGGAGGGCTACACCTTC. Residues: CASSLGYYRVEGYTF. The rearrangement joins TRBV7-9 to TRBJ1-2; tentative D call: TRBD1 (6 bases). Trimming stripped 1 base from V and 8 bases from J, with 17 bases between. CDR3 length: 15 amino acids. Germline lookup yields CDR1 SEHNR and CDR2 FQNEAQ (reference sequence).

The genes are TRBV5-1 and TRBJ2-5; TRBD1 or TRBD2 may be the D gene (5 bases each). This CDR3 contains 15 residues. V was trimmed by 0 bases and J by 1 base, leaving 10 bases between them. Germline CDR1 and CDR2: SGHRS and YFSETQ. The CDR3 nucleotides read TGCGCCAGCAGCTTGGAATTCGGGACCCAAGAGACCCAGTACTTC. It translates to CASSLEFGTQETQYF. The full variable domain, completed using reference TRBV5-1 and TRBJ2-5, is KAGVTQTPRYLIKTRGQQVTLSCSPISGHRSVSWYQQTPGQGLQFLFEYFSETQRNKGNFPGRFSGRQFSNSRSEMNVSTLELGDSALYLCASSLEFGTQETQYFGPGTRLLVL.

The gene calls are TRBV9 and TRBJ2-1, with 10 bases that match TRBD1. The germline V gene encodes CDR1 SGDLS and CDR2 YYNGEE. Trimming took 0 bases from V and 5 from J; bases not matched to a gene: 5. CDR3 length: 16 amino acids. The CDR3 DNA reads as TGTGCCAGCAGCGTAGCCCGAGGGACAGGGGACAATGAGCAGTTCTTC. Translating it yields CASSVARGTGDNEQFF. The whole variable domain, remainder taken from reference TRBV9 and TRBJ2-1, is DSGVTQTPKHLITATGQRVTLRCSPRSGDLSVYWYQQSLDQGLQFLIQYYNGEERAKGNILERFSAQQFPDLHSELNLSSLELGDSALYFCASSVARGTGDNEQFFGPGTRLTVL.

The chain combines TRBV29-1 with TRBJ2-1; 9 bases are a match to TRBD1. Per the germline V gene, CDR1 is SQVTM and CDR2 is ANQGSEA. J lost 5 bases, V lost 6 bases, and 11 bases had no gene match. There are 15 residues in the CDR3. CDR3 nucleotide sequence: TGCAGCGTCTTACAGGGGGCCAGGCGAGACAATGAGCAGTTCTTC. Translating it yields CSVLQGARRDNEQFF.

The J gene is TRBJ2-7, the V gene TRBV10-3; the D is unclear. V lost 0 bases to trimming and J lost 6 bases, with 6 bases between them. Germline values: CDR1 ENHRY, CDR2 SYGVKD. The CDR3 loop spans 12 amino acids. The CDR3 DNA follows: TGTGCCATCAGTGAGTCGACAACCGAGCAGTACTTC. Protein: CAISESTTEQYF.

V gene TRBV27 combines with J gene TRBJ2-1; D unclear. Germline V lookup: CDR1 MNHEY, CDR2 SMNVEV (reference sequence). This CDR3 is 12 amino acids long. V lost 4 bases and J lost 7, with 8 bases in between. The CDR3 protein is CASSSHKNEQFF. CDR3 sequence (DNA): TGTGCCAGCAGTTCCCACAAGAATGAGCAGTTCTTC.

The CDR3 DNA follows: TGTGCCACCGAGACAGGGAACGAAAACACCATATATTTT. Its translation: CATETGNENTIYF. V usage is TRBV19 and J usage is TRBJ1-3; 7 bases align to TRBD1. Germline trimming cut 10 bases from V and 6 bases from J; bases unmatched to any gene: 9. CDR3 length: 13 residues. Germline assignment: CDR1 LNHDA and CDR2 SQIVND (reference sequence).